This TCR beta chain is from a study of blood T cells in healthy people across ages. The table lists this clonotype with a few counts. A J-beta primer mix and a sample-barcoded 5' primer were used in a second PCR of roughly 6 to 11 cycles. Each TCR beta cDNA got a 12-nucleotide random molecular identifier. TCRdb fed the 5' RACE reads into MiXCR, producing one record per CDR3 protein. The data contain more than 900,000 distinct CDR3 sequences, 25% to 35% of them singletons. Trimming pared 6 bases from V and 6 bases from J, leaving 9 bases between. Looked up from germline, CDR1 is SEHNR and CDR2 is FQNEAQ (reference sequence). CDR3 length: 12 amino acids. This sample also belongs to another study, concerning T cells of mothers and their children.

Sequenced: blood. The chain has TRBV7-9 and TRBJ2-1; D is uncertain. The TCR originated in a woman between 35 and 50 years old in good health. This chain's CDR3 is CASSYGPNEQFF. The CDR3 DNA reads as TGTGCCAGCAGTTATGGGCCCAATGAGCAGTTCTTC.